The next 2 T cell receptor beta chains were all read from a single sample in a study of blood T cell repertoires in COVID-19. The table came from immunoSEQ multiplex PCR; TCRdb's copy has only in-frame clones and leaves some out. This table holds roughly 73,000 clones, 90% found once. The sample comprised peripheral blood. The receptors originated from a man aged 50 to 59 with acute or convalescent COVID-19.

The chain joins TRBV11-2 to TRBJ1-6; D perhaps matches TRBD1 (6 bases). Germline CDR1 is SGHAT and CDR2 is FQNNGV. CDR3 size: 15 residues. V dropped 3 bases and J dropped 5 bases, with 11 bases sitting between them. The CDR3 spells CASSFRTVNNSPLHF. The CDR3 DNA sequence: TGTGCCAGCAGCTTCAGGACAGTCAATAATTCACCCCTCCACTTT.

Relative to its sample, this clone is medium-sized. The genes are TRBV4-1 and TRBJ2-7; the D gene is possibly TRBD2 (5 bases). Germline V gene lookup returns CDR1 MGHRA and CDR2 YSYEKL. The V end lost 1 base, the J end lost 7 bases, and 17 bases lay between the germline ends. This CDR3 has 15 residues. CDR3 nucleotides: TGCGCCAGCAGCCAAGTGCCAGTCGGGGAATGGGAGCAGTACTTC. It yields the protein CASSQVPVGEWEQYF.